This TCR beta chain comes out of a study of neurological immune-mediated disorders. Study-level findings and limits: HTLV-1-associated myelopathy displayed the greatest TCR clonal expansion, and multiple sclerosis exhibited the smallest, lower than that of healthy controls.

The unsorted libraries originated from 2 million PBMCs that had been stored at -80 C. One entry per CDR3 protein results from TCRdb running MiXCR on the 5' RACE reads. The sample shows 55,000 to 70,000 distinct CDR3 sequences, more than 9.5% of them seen only once. This clonotype was picked up one time. The antigen is not known. Between the trimmed V and J ends, which lost 3 bases and 3 bases, there was a span of 9 bases. This CDR3 is built from 14 residues. The TCR sequence derives from a man aged 60 to 75 in good health. Sequenced: PBMCs. The J gene is TRBJ2-1, the V gene TRBV12-3 or TRBV12-4; D unclear. The CDR3 nucleotides are TGTGCCAGCAGTTTCGTAGATCTCTACAATGAGCAGTTCTTC. Translated: CASSFVDLYNEQFF.